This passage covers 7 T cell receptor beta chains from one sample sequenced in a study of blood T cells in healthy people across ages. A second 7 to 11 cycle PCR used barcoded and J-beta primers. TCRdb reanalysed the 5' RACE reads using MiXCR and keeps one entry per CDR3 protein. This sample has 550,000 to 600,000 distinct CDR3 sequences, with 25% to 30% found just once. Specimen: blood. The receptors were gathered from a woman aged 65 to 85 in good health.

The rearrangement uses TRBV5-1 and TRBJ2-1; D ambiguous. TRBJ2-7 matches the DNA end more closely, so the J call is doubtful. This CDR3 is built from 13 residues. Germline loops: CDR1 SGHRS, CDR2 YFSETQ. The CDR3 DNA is TGCGCCAGCAGCTTGCACATAAACTACGAGCAGTACTTC. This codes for CASSLHINYEQYF.

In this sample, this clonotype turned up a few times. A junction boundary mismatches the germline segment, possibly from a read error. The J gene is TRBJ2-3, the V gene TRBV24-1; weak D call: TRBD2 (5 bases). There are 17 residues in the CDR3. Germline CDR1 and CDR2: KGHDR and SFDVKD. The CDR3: CATSDGGRGKASDMQYF. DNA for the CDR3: TGTGCCACCAGTGACGGCGGACGGGGTAAGGCTTCAGATATGCAGTATTTT.

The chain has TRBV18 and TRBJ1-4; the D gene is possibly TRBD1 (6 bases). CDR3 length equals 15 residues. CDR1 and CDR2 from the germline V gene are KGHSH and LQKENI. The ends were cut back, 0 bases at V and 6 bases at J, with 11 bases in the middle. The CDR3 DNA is TGTGCCAGCTCACCACCTACAGGGAGGGATGAAAAACTGTTTTTT. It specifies CASSPPTGRDEKLFF.

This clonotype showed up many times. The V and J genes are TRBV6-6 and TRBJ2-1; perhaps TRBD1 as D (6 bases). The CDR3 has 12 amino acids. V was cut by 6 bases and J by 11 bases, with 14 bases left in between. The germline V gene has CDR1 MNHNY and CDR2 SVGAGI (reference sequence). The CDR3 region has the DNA TGTGCCAGCAGACCTGGACAGATCAAGCAGTTCTTC. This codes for CASRPGQIKQFF.

The CDR3: CAISESNLVRKETQYF. The CDR3 coding sequence is TGTGCCATCAGTGAGTCGAATTTGGTCCGAAAAGAGACCCAGTACTTC. The genes are TRBV10-3 and TRBJ2-5; D not certain. Germline V gene lookup returns CDR1 ENHRY and CDR2 SYGVKD. V lost 0 bases to trimming and J lost 3 bases, with 14 bases between them. This CDR3 region has 16 residues.

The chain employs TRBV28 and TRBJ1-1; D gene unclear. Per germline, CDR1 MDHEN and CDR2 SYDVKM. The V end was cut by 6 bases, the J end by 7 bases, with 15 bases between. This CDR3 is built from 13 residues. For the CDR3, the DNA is TGTGCCAGCAGCCCCCATCTTTACAATGAAGCTTTCTTT. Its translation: CASSPHLYNEAFF.

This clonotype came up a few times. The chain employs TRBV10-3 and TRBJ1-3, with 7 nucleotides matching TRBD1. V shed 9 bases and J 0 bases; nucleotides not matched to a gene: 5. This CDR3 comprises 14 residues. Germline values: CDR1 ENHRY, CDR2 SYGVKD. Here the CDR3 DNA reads TGTGCCATGTGGGACAGAAGCTCTGGAAACACCATATATTTT. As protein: CAMWDRSSGNTIYF.